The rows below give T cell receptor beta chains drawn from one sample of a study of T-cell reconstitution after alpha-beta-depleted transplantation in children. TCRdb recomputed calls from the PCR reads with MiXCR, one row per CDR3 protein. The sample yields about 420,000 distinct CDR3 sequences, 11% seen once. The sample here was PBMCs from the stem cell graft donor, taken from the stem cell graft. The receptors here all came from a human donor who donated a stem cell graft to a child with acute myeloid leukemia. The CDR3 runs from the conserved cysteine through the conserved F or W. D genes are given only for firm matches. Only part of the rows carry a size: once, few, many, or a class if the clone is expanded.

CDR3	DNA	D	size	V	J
CASSRDSNGYTF	TGTGCCAGCAGCCGCGACAGTAATGGCTACACCTTC	.	many	TRBV7-9	TRBJ1-2
CSARTTGTIEAFF	TGCAGTGCTAGAACCACAGGGACTATTGAAGCTTTCTTT	.	.	TRBV20-1	TRBJ1-1
CSARDSAGKKTGELFF	TGCAGTGCTAGAGATTCGGCGGGGAAGAAGACCGGGGAGCTGTTTTTT	.	few	TRBV20-1	TRBJ2-2
CSAPRPGTSAGPNYNEQFF	TGCAGTGCTCCACGTCCCGGGACTAGCGCGGGGCCTAACTACAATGAGCAGTTCTTC	TRBD2	.	TRBV20-1	TRBJ2-1
CASSLMGRRDYEQYF	TGTGCCAGCAGCTTAATGGGGAGGAGGGACTACGAGCAGTACTTC	.	.	TRBV7-3	TRBJ2-7
CASTQSLGRTGELFF	TGTGCCAGCACCCAGTCTCTCGGGCGCACCGGGGAGCTGTTTTTT	.	.	TRBV5-6	TRBJ2-2
CASSFLGIDDIQYF	TGTGCCAGCAGTTTCCTAGGGATCGACGACATTCAGTACTTC	.	.	TRBV12-3/TRBV12-4	TRBJ2-4
CSARHPGTGGTGELFF	TGCAGTGCTAGACACCCCGGGACAGGGGGCACCGGGGAGCTGTTTTTT	TRBD1	.	TRBV20-1	TRBJ2-2
CSAWTGSSGEKLFF	TGCAGTGCTTGGACAGGATCCTCGGGGGAAAAACTGTTTTTT	TRBD1	few	TRBV20-1	TRBJ1-4
CASSTPGSGELFF	TGTGCCAGCAGTACCCCAGGGTCAGGGGAGCTGTTTTTT	.	.	TRBV12-3/TRBV12-4	TRBJ2-2
CASSVEGYTGELFF	TGCGCCAGCAGTGTGGAAGGCTACACCGGGGAGCTGTTTTTT	.	.	TRBV10-1	TRBJ2-2
CSATHTSGSGETQYF	TGCAGTGCTACTCATACTAGCGGGAGTGGAGAGACCCAGTACTTC	TRBD2	few	TRBV20-1	TRBJ2-5
CASSLGGQGAFGNGELFF	.	.	few	TRBV5-4	TRBJ2-2
CASVSDRIWSYTF	TGTGCCAGCGTCTCGGACAGGATTTGGAGCTACACCTTC	TRBD1	few	TRBV6-4	TRBJ1-2
CASSSWGAANTDTQYF	TGTGCCAGCAGCTCCTGGGGGGCCGCAAACACAGATACGCAGTATTTT	.	.	TRBV11-2	TRBJ2-3
CASRLDRNYGYTF	TGTGCCAGCCGCCTGGACAGGAACTATGGCTACACCTTC	TRBD1	many	TRBV6-6	TRBJ1-2
CASSLGSGAHTDTQYF	TGTGCCAGCAGCTTAGGTAGCGGGGCCCACACAGATACGCAGTATTTT	TRBD2	.	TRBV7-2	TRBJ2-3
CASRWGGATEAFF	TGTGCCAGCAGGTGGGGGGGGGCAACTGAAGCTTTCTTT	.	few	TRBV11-2	TRBJ1-1
CASSLAGLHTDTQYF	TGTGCCAGCAGCTTAGCGGGACTCCACACAGATACGCAGTATTTT	.	many	TRBV7-3	TRBJ2-3
CSGRAGTGPTDTQYF	TGCAGCGGGAGGGCCGGAACTGGACCAACAGATACGCAGTATTTT	.	few	TRBV29-1	TRBJ2-3
CASSESDRAYSPLHF	TGTGCCAGCAGCGAATCGGACAGGGCTTACTCACCCCTCCACTTT	TRBD1	.	TRBV9	TRBJ1-6
CAISEEGLAGTWSSYNEQFF	TGTGCCATCAGTGAAGAGGGACTAGCGGGGACATGGTCCTCCTACAATGAGCAGTTCTTC	TRBD2	.	TRBV10-3	TRBJ2-1
CASSQPARGQETQYF	TGTGCCAGCAGCCAACCAGCGCGGGGGCAAGAGACCCAGTACTTC	TRBD2	few	TRBV3-1	TRBJ2-5
CSAPGDGVTGELFF	TGCAGTGCCCCAGGGGATGGGGTAACCGGGGAGCTGTTTTTT	.	few	TRBV20-1	TRBJ2-2
CASSVVPKNTEAFF	TGTGCCAGCAGCGTAGTCCCCAAGAACACTGAAGCTTTCTTT	.	few	TRBV9	TRBJ1-1
CASSFYSSYEQYF	TGTGCCAGCAGCTTCTACAGCTCCTACGAGCAGTACTTC	.	few	TRBV11-1	TRBJ2-7
CASTKAGLAGLSYNEQFF	TGTGCCAGCACAAAAGCCGGTCTAGCGGGACTCTCCTACAATGAGCAGTTCTTC	TRBD2	few	TRBV6-5	TRBJ2-1
CASSLALLGRTDTQYF	TGTGCCAGCAGTTTAGCGCTACTCGGGCGCACAGATACGCAGTATTTT	.	many	TRBV12-3/TRBV12-4	TRBJ2-3
CASRPTGGGEKLFF	TGTGCCAGCAGACCGACAGGGGGCGGTGAAAAACTGTTTTTT	TRBD1	few	TRBV6-1	TRBJ1-4
CASSRERRDREIYEQYF	TGTGCCAGCAGTAGGGAGCGGAGGGACAGGGAAATATACGAGCAGTACTTC	TRBD1	few	TRBV6-5	TRBJ2-7
CSASFHGQHNEQFF	TGCAGTGCTAGTTTTCACGGACAGCACAATGAGCAGTTCTTC	.	.	TRBV20-1	TRBJ2-1
CSARDRGGSPLTDTQYF	TGCAGTGCTAGAGATCGAGGAGGCAGCCCTCTCACAGATACGCAGTATTTT	.	.	TRBV20-1	TRBJ2-3
CSARSLAGGQNEQFF	TGCAGTGCTAGAAGCCTAGCGGGAGGGCAGAATGAGCAGTTCTTC	TRBD2	.	TRBV20-1	TRBJ2-1
CASSFPEQFF	TGTGCCAGCAGTTTTCCTGAGCAGTTCTTC	.	.	TRBV27	TRBJ2-1
CASSRDSSGANGLTF	TGTGCCAGCAGCCGAGACAGCTCTGGGGCCAACGGCCTGACTTTC	.	.	TRBV7-8	TRBJ2-6
CSVIRTPYEQYF	TGCAGCGTCATCCGTACCCCTTACGAGCAGTACTTC	.	.	TRBV29-1	TRBJ2-7
CASEDILYEQYF	TGTGCCAGCGAGGACATACTCTACGAGCAGTACTTC	.	few	TRBV6-2/TRBV6-3	TRBJ2-7
CASSRDGNTEAFF	TGTGCCAGCAGCCGGGACGGCAACACTGAAGCTTTCTTT	.	few	TRBV7-3	TRBJ1-1
CASSPRGEASYNEQFF	TGTGCCAGCAGCCCCCGAGGGGAGGCCTCCTACAATGAGCAGTTCTTC	.	.	TRBV7-3	TRBJ2-1
CASSFGNTGVTETQYF	TGTGCCAGCAGCTTCGGCAATACAGGGGTTACGGAGACCCAGTACTTC	TRBD1	once	TRBV13	TRBJ2-5
CSGVAGGTDTQYF	TGCAGCGGCGTAGCGGGGGGCACAGATACGCAGTATTTT	TRBD2	.	TRBV20-1	TRBJ2-3
CASGSLILGLNSPLHF	TGTGCCAGCGGATCACTTATCCTTGGCCTGAATTCACCCCTCCACTTT	.	many	TRBV6-1	TRBJ1-6
CSYRMGLGKETQYF	TGCTCCTACCGGATGGGACTAGGGAAAGAGACCCAGTACTTC	TRBD2	many	TRBV20-1	TRBJ2-5
CSATTAGVSYNEQFF	TGCAGTGCTACGACAGCGGGAGTGTCCTACAATGAGCAGTTCTTC	TRBD2	few	TRBV20-1	TRBJ2-1
CASSEIGTSYEQYF	TGCGCCAGCAGTGAGATCGGGACCTCCTACGAGCAGTACTTC	.	few	TRBV10-2	TRBJ2-7
CASSLGPKNIQYF	TGTGCCAGCAGTTTGGGGCCCAAAAACATTCAGTACTTT	.	.	TRBV6-2/TRBV6-3	TRBJ2-4
CASSLEGGLPRNTQYF	TGTGCCAGCAGCTTAGAGGGGGGCCTGCCTCGGAATACGCAGTATTTT	.	few	TRBV7-9	TRBJ2-3
CASKFRGRANQPQHF	TGTGCCAGCAAATTCCGGGGTCGGGCAAATCAGCCCCAGCATTTT	.	many	TRBV6-2/TRBV6-3	TRBJ1-5
CASSISGGQYNEQFF	TGTGCCAGCAGCATTAGCGGGGGCCAGTACAATGAGCAGTTCTTC	TRBD2	few	TRBV7-2	TRBJ2-1
CSAFDSFRDTQYF	TGCAGTGCTTTTGACAGTTTTCGGGATACGCAGTATTTT	.	few	TRBV20-1	TRBJ2-3
CASKRQGTNTGELFF	TGTGCCAGCAAAAGACAGGGGACGAACACCGGGGAGCTGTTTTTT	TRBD1	few	TRBV27	TRBJ2-2